The present T cell receptor (beta chain) was sequenced within a study of control samples from healthy donors and cancer patients. Germline V gene lookup returns CDR1 DFQATT and CDR2 SNEGSKA (reference sequence). This CDR3 is built from 13 residues. Deletions cut 3 bases from V and 1 base from J, with 6 bases between. Produced via immunoSEQ multiplex PCR; TCRdb's table is partial and in-frame only. This sample has approximately 71,000 clones; nearly 90% occur once, and the top ten carry under 20%. The TCR comes from a man aged 55 to 70 with lung cancer. The sample taken for sequencing was PBMCs. The gene calls are TRBV20-1 and TRBJ2-2; no clear D gene. CDR3 in amino acids: CSASFENTGELFF. CDR3 nucleotides: TGCAGTGCTAGTTTCGAGAACACCGGGGAGCTGTTTTTT.